This record concerns one T cell receptor (beta chain) sequence. Its antigen is not yet known. One end of the junction does not line up with germline, which may come from a read error. Taken from cysteine to phenylalanine, the CDR3 has 14 residues. Only the CDR3 DNA is retained, 42 bases long and in frame from the first base. The germline V gene (reference sequence) provides CDR1 SEHNR and CDR2 FQNEAQ. The data stem from a study of breast tumors, draining lymph nodes, adjacent tissues (TCRdb year 2016). For the study in its entirety: TCR beta repertoires were compared across tumor, adjacent nontumor tissue and axillary lymph nodes obtained from breast cancer patients. In human breast cancer, the study set out to assess how tumor, surrounding tissue and draining lymph node repertoires relate to one another and whether T cells might be exchanged between them.

TCRdb lists the instrument as Illumina HiSeq 2000. Multiplex PCR amplification was used to build the TCR beta chain libraries. High-throughput sequencing was used to analyze the amplified TCR beta chain products. Using fastp at Q25 and MiXCR, TCRdb reprocessed the public reads and kept productive beta chains. All rows with the same CDR3 protein become a single entry with the most common DNA and genes. The sample yields about 230,000 distinct CDR3 sequences; 32% were counted once. The top ten clones comprise 1.3% to 1.5% of the sample. The axillary draining lymph nodes of breast cancer patients were the source of the lymph node samples. Broader findings and caveats from the paper: In luminal-like breast cancer, tumor and nontumor tissue repertoires resembled each other significantly more than in basal-like breast cancer. Rather than being directly demonstrated, the conclusion that tumor T cells originate in lymph nodes was presented as consistent with a hypothesis. Tumor T-cell repertoires showed less diversity than lymph node repertoires and more diversity than nontumor tissue repertoires, and tumor T-cell repertoires showed preferential V and J gene usage. The data were considered consistent with most tumor T cells being derived from the lymph node and subsequently expanding within tumor tissue.

The chain joins TRBV7-9 to TRBJ2-1, with 7 bases matching TRBD1. The sample comprised axillary lymph node tissue. This clonotype was sampled from a female donor with breast cancer. Some clones in this sample may be carry-over from other donors' samples. The sequenced DNA: TGTGCCGGCAGCCCAAACAGGGGTCACAATGAGCAGTTCTTC. This translates into CAGSPNRGHNEQFF.